This entry lists 24 T cell receptor beta chains sequenced from one sample in a study of cytomegalovirus exposure and HLA in healthy donors. Amplification used 60 Vbeta primers and 13 Jbeta primers. Data came from immunoSEQ multiplex PCR; TCRdb stores just in-frame clones and leaves some out. This repertoire includes around 45,000 clones. Input material: PBMCs. The source of these receptors is a male donor in good health and CMV-seronegative.

V usage is TRBV7-2 and J usage is TRBJ1-1; D gene ambiguous. The germline CDR1 and CDR2 sequences are SGHTA and FQGNSA. The CDR3 consists of 13 residues. The V end was cut by 0 bases, the J end by 10 bases, with 12 bases between. The CDR3 protein is CASSLASEGLAFF. The DNA for the CDR3 is TGTGCCAGCAGCTTAGCGTCGGAGGGCCTAGCTTTCTTT.

The chain carries TRBV5-6 and TRBJ2-2; perhaps TRBD1 as D (6 bases). The CDR3 is 16 residues long. Between the trimmed V and J ends, which lost 2 bases and 0 bases, there was a span of 11 bases. CDR1 is SGHDT, CDR2 YYEEEE, per germline. The CDR3 nucleotides are TGTGCCAGCAGCTTCCCAGGGGCGACGAACACCGGGGAGCTGTTTTTT. Translating gives CASSFPGATNTGELFF.

This chain links TRBV30 with TRBJ1-5; tentative D call: TRBD1 (6 bases). Germline V gene sequence: CDR1 GTSNPN, CDR2 SVGIG (reference sequence). The CDR3 is 13 residues long. V gave up 6 bases and J gave up 6 bases, with 15 bases separating them. CDR3 amino acids: CACSGGGGQPQHF. CDR3 nucleotides: TGTGCCTGCTCGGGGGGAGGGGGTCAGCCCCAGCATTTT.

This sequence joins TRBV4-2 and TRBJ2-7, with 8 bases fitting TRBD1. V dropped 0 bases and J dropped 5; count of bases not matched to a gene: 9. The CDR3 has 16 residues. The germline gives CDR1 LGHNA, CDR2 YNFKEQ. The CDR3 sequence is CASSQDPGTGPHEQYF. The CDR3 nucleotides are TGTGCCAGCAGCCAAGATCCTGGGACAGGTCCCCACGAGCAGTACTTC.

The V gene is TRBV10-3, the J gene TRBJ1-2; TRBD1 matches at 8 bases. The CDR3 has 12 amino acids. Germline CDR1 ENHRY, CDR2 SYGVKD. Trimming at V came to 7 bases and at J to 6 bases, leaving 4 bases not matched to a gene. The CDR3 loop is CAITGGANGYTF. CDR3 nucleotide sequence: TGTGCCATCACAGGGGGCGCAAATGGCTACACCTTC.

The V call is TRBV7-6, the J call TRBJ2-7, with no clear D. The CDR3 sequence is 13 residues long. Trimming stripped 1 base from V and 3 bases from J, with 7 bases between. Germline CDR1 and CDR2: SGHVS and FNYEAQ. Written as DNA, the CDR3 is TGTGCCAGCAGCTTAGGTAGTGTCTACGAGCAGTACTTC. Protein sequence: CASSLGSVYEQYF.

The V gene is TRBV6-1, the J gene TRBJ2-7; D unresolved. The V and J ends lost 4 bases and 3 bases respectively, with 4 bases between them. The CDR3 is 11 amino acids. Germline V gives CDR1 MNHNS, CDR2 SASEGT. The CDR3 DNA follows: TGTGCCAGCAGTGTCAACTACGAGCAGTACTTC. Translating it yields CASSVNYEQYF.

The J gene is TRBJ2-7, the V gene TRBV12-5, with 7 bases matching TRBD1. Germline V gene lookup returns CDR1 LGHNT and CDR2 FRNRAP. The CDR3 has 15 amino acids. V shed 7 bases, J shed 7 bases, and the junction held 16 bases outside the gene matches. CDR3 sequence reads: CASDTTGTAKGEQYF. Here the CDR3 DNA reads TGTGCTAGTGACACAACCGGGACAGCCAAGGGGGAGCAGTACTTC.

V is TRBV5-1 and J is TRBJ2-1; possible D gene TRBD1, 6 bases. Germline V gives CDR1 SGHRS, CDR2 YFSETQ. This CDR3 region has 14 residues. V was shortened by 4 bases and J by 2 bases, with 10 bases between the two germline ends. The CDR3 coding sequence is TGCGCCAGCAGCACCAGGGACACCTACAATGAGCAGTTCTTC. Translating it yields CASSTRDTYNEQFF.

The rearrangement uses TRBV7-3 and TRBJ1-5, with D possibly being TRBD1 (5 bases). The CDR3 covers 15 residues. Germline lookup yields CDR1 SGHTA and CDR2 FQGTGA. Trimming pared 5 bases from V and 1 base from J, leaving 12 bases between. This CDR3 reads CASSPGGGSNQPQHF. DNA of the CDR3: TGTGCCAGCAGCCCCGGGGGAGGGAGCAATCAGCCCCAGCATTTT.

The chain joins TRBV6-1 to TRBJ1-2; a weak D match, TRBD1 (6 bases). Trimming took off 3 bases at V and 4 bases at J, with 15 bases between the two ends. The CDR3 has 15 amino acids. The germline V gene has CDR1 MNHNS and CDR2 SASEGT. CDR3 in amino acids: CASSDWTALIYGYTF. The CDR3 DNA follows: TGTGCCAGCAGTGATTGGACAGCCTTGATCTATGGCTACACCTTC.

The V call is TRBV6-1, the J call TRBJ2-5; TRBD2 aligns across 7 bases. From germline, CDR1 is MNHNS and CDR2 SASEGT. The CDR3 is made up of 12 amino acids. J was trimmed by 0 bases and V by 8 bases; bases with no gene match: 0. CDR3 region: CASGGDQETQYF. CDR3 in DNA: TGTGCCAGCGGGGGGGACCAAGAGACCCAGTACTTC.

The chain carries TRBV18 and TRBJ1-6, with 10 bases identical to TRBD1. The CDR3 is made up of 15 amino acids. Germline loops: CDR1 KGHSH, CDR2 LQKENI. V lost 3 bases to trimming and J lost 15 bases; unmatched junction nucleotides: 11. In DNA form, the CDR3 reads TGTGCCAGCTCACCCGGGACAGGGGCTCTCTACGGCCTCCACTTT. Translating gives CASSPGTGALYGLHF.

This chain uses TRBV5-4 with TRBJ1-1; 8 bases are a match to TRBD1. With 1 base clipped from V and 2 bases from J, the junction kept 7 bases outside the gene matches. CDR3 length: 16 amino acids. Germline CDR1 reads SGHNT; CDR2 reads YYREEE (reference sequence). The CDR3 is CASSLYGTGLNTEAFF. CDR3 nucleotides: TGTGCCAGCAGCTTGTACGGGACAGGCCTTAACACTGAAGCTTTCTTT.

This rearrangement joins TRBV30 to TRBJ1-3; D is possibly TRBD1 (5 bases). V lost 2 bases, J lost 7 bases, and 21 bases lay in between. Germline assignment: CDR1 GTSNPN and CDR2 SVGIG (reference sequence). The CDR3 is made up of 16 amino acids. This CDR3 is CAWSRGGREVGNTIYF. Here the CDR3 DNA reads TGTGCCTGGAGTCGGGGGGGTCGAGAGGTCGGGAACACCATATATTTT.

This rearrangement joins TRBV5-6 to TRBJ2-5, with TRBD2 matching 15 bases. The V gene end was trimmed by 2 bases and the J gene end by 5 bases; junction bases not matched to a gene: 1. This CDR3 has 15 amino acids. In germline, CDR1 is SGHDT, CDR2 YYEEEE. The DNA of the CDR3 is TGTGCCAGCAGCTTCGGACTAGCGGGGGGGGAGACCCAGTACTTC. Translation gives CASSFGLAGGETQYF. The whole variable domain, remainder taken from reference TRBV5-6 and TRBJ2-5, is DAGVTQSPTHLIKTRGQQVTLRCSPKSGHDTVSWYQQALGQGPQFIFQYYEEEERQRGNFPDRFSGHQFPNYSSELNVNALLLGDSALYLCASSFGLAGGETQYFGPGTRLLVL.

The rearrangement joins TRBV4-3 to TRBJ2-3, with 9 bases aligning to TRBD1. CDR1 is LGHNA, CDR2 YSLEER, per germline. Germline trimming cut 3 bases from V and 3 bases from J; bases unmatched to any gene: 4. The CDR3 spans 15 residues. The CDR3 nucleotides are TGCGCCAGCAGCCAGGACAGGGGTGGAACAGATACGCAGTATTTT. Its protein product is CASSQDRGGTDTQYF.

The CDR3 nucleotides are TGTGCCAGCAGTTCCAACACAGATACGCAGTATTTT. Translation: CASSSNTDTQYF. The genes are TRBV6-5 and TRBJ2-3; D is undetermined. From germline, CDR1 is MNHEY and CDR2 SVGAGI. V was cut by 4 bases and J by 2 bases, with 4 bases left in between. This CDR3 region has 12 residues.

The V call is TRBV6-1, the J call TRBJ1-3; possibly TRBD1 for D (5 bases). The CDR3 spans 16 residues. V was pared by 2 bases and J by 2 bases, with 13 bases between. Germline CDR1 is MNHNS and CDR2 is SASEGT. The CDR3 here is CASSENHGGTGNTIYF. Here the CDR3 DNA reads TGTGCCAGCAGTGAAAATCACGGGGGGACTGGAAACACCATATATTTT.

The CDR3 loop is CASSLRGRKTEAFF. The CDR3 region has the DNA TGTGCCAGCAGTCTCAGGGGGCGGAAAACTGAAGCTTTCTTT. This rearrangement joins TRBV6-5 to TRBJ1-1; 8 bases agree with TRBD1. CDR1 is MNHEY, CDR2 SVGAGI, per germline. The CDR3 is 14 residues long. J lost 5 bases, V lost 5 bases, and 7 bases had no gene match.

This rearrangement joins TRBV19 to TRBJ1-2; D is possibly TRBD1 (5 bases). CDR3 length: 15 amino acids. Deletions cut 3 bases from V and 8 bases from J, with 19 bases between. In germline, CDR1 is LNHDA, CDR2 SQIVND (reference sequence). The CDR3 DNA reads as TGTGCCAGTAGTATGTCGTGGGAGGGGCGGCGGGGCTACACCTTC. Its translation: CASSMSWEGRRGYTF. The entire variable domain, with the rest obtained from reference TRBV19 and TRBJ1-2, is as follows: DGGITQSPKYLFRKEGQNVTLSCEQNLNHDAMYWYRQDPGQGLRLIYYSQIVNDFQKGDIAEGYSVSREKKESFPLTVTSAQKNPTAFYLCASSMSWEGRRGYTFGSGTRLTVV.

This sequence joins TRBV5-1 and TRBJ1-2, with a possible D match to TRBD1 (5 bases). This CDR3 is 14 amino acids long. V lost 1 base to trimming and J lost 3 bases, with 10 bases between them. The germline gives CDR1 SGHRS, CDR2 YFSETQ. This CDR3 reads CASSLKGLDYGYTF. The CDR3 DNA reads TGCGCCAGCAGCTTGAAGGGGTTAGACTATGGCTACACCTTC.

The chain couples TRBV27 to TRBJ1-6; TRBD1 might be the D (5 bases). This CDR3 is built from 15 residues. Germline CDR1 is MNHEY and CDR2 is SMNVEV (reference sequence). The V end was cut by 7 bases, the J end by 8 bases, with 18 bases between. The CDR3 here is CASTVARGGDSPLHF. CDR3 in DNA: TGTGCCAGCACCGTCGCGAGGGGAGGCGATTCACCCCTCCACTTT.

The rearrangement uses TRBV6-5 and TRBJ1-1; D may be TRBD1 (6 bases). Between the trimmed V and J ends, which lost 5 bases and 1 base, there was a span of 8 bases. The CDR3 loop spans 13 amino acids. Germline lookup yields CDR1 MNHEY and CDR2 SVGAGI. The CDR3 DNA sequence: TGTGCCAGCAGTACGGGACAGAACACTGAAGCTTTCTTT. This encodes CASSTGQNTEAFF.